This T cell receptor beta chain came from a study of T cells in narcolepsy. Assay used: immunoSEQ multiplex PCR; TCRdb lists only in-frame clones, some missing. The table has about 40,000 clones, around 88% seen once. The germline V gene encodes CDR1 SGHAT and CDR2 FQNNGV. The V and J ends lost 3 bases and 7 bases, in that order; junction bases with no gene match: 3. The CDR3 covers 14 residues. This TCR was sampled from a human donor with narcolepsy. The chain uses TRBV11-2 and TRBJ1-4, with 9 bases lining up with TRBD1. Material for sequencing was CD45RA- memory CD4+ T cells from PBMCs. The CDR3 nucleotides are TGTGCCAGCAGCTTCGACAGGGGGACTGAAAAACTGTTTTTT. It encodes CASSFDRGTEKLFF.